The 13 T cell receptor beta chains reported below all come from one sample, sequenced in a study of CD8 T cells in ankylosing spondylitis. TCRdb used MiXCR to reprocess the 5' RACE reads, holding one entry per CDR3 protein. Of over 150,000 distinct CDR3 sequences listed, around 13% are singletons. Sequencing was done on a sample of blood, either unsorted or a sorted T cell fraction (not recorded which). The receptors come from a male donor with ankylosing spondylitis or in good health (not recorded which).

This clonotype occurred a few times. J is TRBJ2-2 and V is TRBV27; a weak D match, TRBD2 (5 bases). The CDR3 contains 15 residues. The V and J ends lost 7 bases and 6 bases respectively, with 18 bases between them. Germline V gives CDR1 MNHEY, CDR2 SMNVEV (reference sequence). The CDR3 is CASTGRLEESGELFF. DNA of the CDR3: TGTGCCAGCACTGGGAGACTCGAGGAATCCGGGGAGCTGTTTTTT.

V usage is TRBV27 and J usage is TRBJ2-1, with a tentative D call TRBD2 (6 bases). Germline assignment: CDR1 MNHEY and CDR2 SMNVEV (reference sequence). The CDR3 has 15 amino acids. The V and J ends lost 0 bases and 3 bases respectively, with 9 bases between them. CDR3 region: CASSLSAGGYNEQFF. In nucleotides, the CDR3 is TGTGCCAGCAGTTTATCGGCCGGGGGCTACAATGAGCAGTTCTTC.

The rearrangement uses TRBV3-1 and TRBJ1-1; D is possibly TRBD1 (5 bases). The CDR3 extends over 13 amino acids. The germline CDR1 and CDR2 sequences are LGHDT and YNNKEL (reference sequence). Trimming shortened V by 0 bases and J by 7 bases, and 9 bases separated the two germline ends. CDR3 loop: CASSQEGTYEAFF. The CDR3 DNA reads TGTGCCAGCAGCCAAGAGGGGACCTATGAAGCTTTCTTT.

V and J are TRBV11-2 and TRBJ1-4, with D maybe TRBD1 (6 bases). Germline CDR1 SGHAT, CDR2 FQNNGV. The V end was cut by 5 bases, the J end by 8 bases, with 21 bases between. The CDR3 extends over 16 amino acids. For the CDR3, the DNA is TGTGCCAGCAGCCCTCCGACGGTAGGGGGGATCGAAAAACTGTTTTTT. As protein: CASSPPTVGGIEKLFF.

This clonotype was detected many times. J is TRBJ1-2 and V is TRBV14, with 7 positions matching TRBD1. Germline V gene lookup returns CDR1 SGHDN and CDR2 FVKESK. This CDR3 has 15 amino acids. V gave up 4 bases and J gave up 2 bases; unmatched junction bases: 7. As DNA, the CDR3 is TGTGCCAGCAGCCCCGAAAGGACAGGCAACTATGGCTACACCTTC. It translates to CASSPERTGNYGYTF.

Of note for this clonotype: A read error is possible here, since a much larger clone lies one base away. The genes are TRBV29-1 and TRBJ2-3; no clear D. The CDR3 is made up of 17 amino acids. Germline lookup yields CDR1 SQVTM and CDR2 ANQGSEA. V was shortened by 3 bases and J by 0 bases, with 19 bases between the two germline ends. The CDR3 DNA follows: TGCAGCGTTGATACGGTCAGCCCCAGATCTAGCACAGATACGCAGTATTTT. Translating gives CSVDTVSPRSSTDTQYF.

CDR3 protein: CASSLALAGGQKEQFF. Written as DNA, the CDR3 is TGTGCCAGCAGTTTAGCACTAGCGGGGGGGCAAAAGGAGCAGTTCTTC. The chain uses TRBV12-3 or TRBV12-4 and TRBJ2-1, with 13 positions matching TRBD2. The V gene end was trimmed by 0 bases and the J gene end by 10 bases; junction bases not matched to a gene: 6. The CDR3 is made up of 16 amino acids.

The table lists this clonotype with a few counts. This sequence joins TRBV6-5 and TRBJ2-5, with 10 nucleotides matching TRBD2. From germline, CDR1 is MNHEY and CDR2 SVGAGI. The CDR3 has 16 amino acids. V dropped 4 bases and J dropped 5; count of bases not matched to a gene: 10. CDR3 loop: CASSSSTSGLGETQYF. Written as DNA, the CDR3 is TGTGCCAGCAGTTCCTCGACTAGCGGGCTGGGGGAGACCCAGTACTTC.

The rearrangement links TRBV20-1 to TRBJ2-1, with 10 bases identical to TRBD2. Germline V CDR1 and CDR2: DFQATT, SNEGSKA (reference sequence). The V and J ends lost 5 bases and 0 bases, in that order; junction bases with no gene match: 10. The CDR3 is 17 amino acids. CDR3: CSASLLAGVSSYNEQFF. The CDR3 DNA sequence: TGCAGTGCTTCTCTCCTAGCGGGAGTAAGCTCCTACAATGAGCAGTTCTTC.

There are many counts of this clonotype. DNA for the CDR3: TGCGCCAGCAGCCAAGAATCATATAGGACAGCCGGAGAGGGTGGGCCCCTCCACTTT. It specifies CASSQESYRTAGEGGPLHF. The J gene is TRBJ1-6, the V gene TRBV4-1; possibly TRBD1 for D (6 bases). Germline CDR1 is MGHRA and CDR2 is YSYEKL. The CDR3 covers 19 residues. Trimming removed 0 bases from V and 13 bases from J, with 28 bases in between.

This clonotype was seen ten or more times. This sequence joins TRBV11-2 and TRBJ2-7; weak D call: TRBD1 (5 bases). Trimming took off 3 bases at V and 0 bases at J, with 12 bases between the two ends. Germline V CDR1 and CDR2: SGHAT, FQNNGV. The CDR3 covers 15 residues. This CDR3 reads CASSLDRQPSYEQYF. DNA for the CDR3: TGTGCCAGCAGCTTGGACCGACAGCCCTCCTACGAGCAGTACTTC.

This clonotype was observed a handful of times. The CDR3, as DNA: TGTGCCAGCAGCGCAACATGGGGTAGCAATCAGCCCCAGCATTTT. Translation: CASSATWGSNQPQHF. This chain joins TRBV11-2 and TRBJ1-5, with D uncertain. V was trimmed by 5 bases and J by 0 bases, leaving 11 bases between them. The CDR3 totals 15 residues. Germline loops: CDR1 SGHAT, CDR2 FQNNGV.

This clonotype turned up a few times. V usage is TRBV4-1 and J usage is TRBJ2-5; TRBD2 is a possible D gene (6 bases). Trimming took off 8 bases at V and 2 bases at J, with 9 bases between the two ends. This CDR3 spans 12 amino acids. Germline V gene lookup returns CDR1 MGHRA and CDR2 YSYEKL. The CDR3 here is CASGGLQETQYF. The CDR3, as DNA: TGCGCCAGCGGGGGACTTCAAGAGACCCAGTACTTC.